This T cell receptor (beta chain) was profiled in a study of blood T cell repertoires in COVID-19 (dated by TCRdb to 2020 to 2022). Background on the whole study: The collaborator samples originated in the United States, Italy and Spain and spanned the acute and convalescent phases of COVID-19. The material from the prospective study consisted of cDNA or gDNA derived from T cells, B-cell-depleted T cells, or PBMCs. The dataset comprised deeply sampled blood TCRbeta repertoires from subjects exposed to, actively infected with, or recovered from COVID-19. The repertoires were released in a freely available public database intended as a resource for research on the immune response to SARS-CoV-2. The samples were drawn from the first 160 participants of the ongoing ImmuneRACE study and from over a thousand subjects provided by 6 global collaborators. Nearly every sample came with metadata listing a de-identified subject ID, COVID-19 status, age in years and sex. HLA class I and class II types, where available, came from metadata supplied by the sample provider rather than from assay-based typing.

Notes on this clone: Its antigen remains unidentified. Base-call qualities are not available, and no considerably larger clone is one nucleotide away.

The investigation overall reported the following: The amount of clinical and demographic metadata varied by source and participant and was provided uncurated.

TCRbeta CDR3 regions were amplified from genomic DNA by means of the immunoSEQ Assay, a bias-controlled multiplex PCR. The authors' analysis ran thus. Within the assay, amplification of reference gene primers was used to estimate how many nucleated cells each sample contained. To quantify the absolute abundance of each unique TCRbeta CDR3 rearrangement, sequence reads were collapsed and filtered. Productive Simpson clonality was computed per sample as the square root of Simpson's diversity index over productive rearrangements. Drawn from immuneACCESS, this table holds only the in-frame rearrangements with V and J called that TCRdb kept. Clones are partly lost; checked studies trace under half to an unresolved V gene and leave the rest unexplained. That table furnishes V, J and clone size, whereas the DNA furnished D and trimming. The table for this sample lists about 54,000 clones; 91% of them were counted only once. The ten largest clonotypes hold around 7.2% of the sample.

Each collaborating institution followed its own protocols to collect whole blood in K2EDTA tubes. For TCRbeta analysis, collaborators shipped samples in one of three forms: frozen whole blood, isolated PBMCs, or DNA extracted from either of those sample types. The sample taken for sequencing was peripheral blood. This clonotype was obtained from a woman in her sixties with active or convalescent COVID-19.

The DNA sequence is given as TGTGCCAGCAGGGCGGGAGCAGGCTACGAGCAGTACTTC. This translates into CASRAGAGYEQYF. The rearranged chain carries TRBV12-3 or TRBV12-4 and TRBJ2-7, and 7 junctional nucleotides match TRBD2. The germline V end is reduced by 6 bases and the J end by 3 bases; junction bases left unmatched: 5. The CDR3, cysteine through phenylalanine, is 13 amino acids long. Of the read, only the CDR3 DNA is kept; its 39 bases are in frame from base 1.